These 5 T cell receptor beta chains were sequenced from one sample in a study of cytomegalovirus exposure and HLA in healthy donors. It was with 60 Vbeta and 13 Jbeta primers that the PCR ran. The protocol was immunoSEQ multiplex PCR, while the TCRdb copy is restricted to in-frame clones and leaves out a portion. The sample includes more than 85,000 clones, under 85% of them seen just once. The sample comprised PBMCs. The receptors here all came from a man aged 30 to 39 in good health and CMV-seronegative.

This clone was seen a handful of times. V gene TRBV7-6 combines with J gene TRBJ2-2, with D tentatively TRBD2 (6 bases). V lost 5 bases to trimming and J lost 6 bases, with 19 bases between them. The CDR3 is made up of 16 amino acids. CDR1 is SGHVS and CDR2 is FNYEAQ in the germline V gene. CDR3 residues: CASSPLTLEGAGELFF. In DNA, the CDR3 is TGTGCCAGCAGCCCCCTGACGTTGGAGGGCGCCGGGGAGCTGTTTTTT. Using reference TRBV7-6 and TRBJ2-2 for the parts outside the CDR3, the full variable domain is GAGVSQSPRYKVTKRGQDVALRCDPISGHVSLYWYRQALGQGPEFLTYFNYEAQQDKSGLPNDRFSAERPEGSISTLTIQRTEQRDSAMYRCASSPLTLEGAGELFFGEGSRLTVL.

The chain carries TRBV7-2 and TRBJ2-7; TRBD2 agrees at 10 bases. V dropped 2 bases and J dropped 3; count of bases not matched to a gene: 4. This CDR3 spans 15 amino acids. Germline V gene lookup returns CDR1 SGHTA and CDR2 FQGNSA. The CDR3 is CASSLSPSGGYEQYF. DNA of the CDR3: TGTGCCAGCAGCTTATCCCCTAGCGGGGGCTACGAGCAGTACTTC.

The V and J genes are TRBV6-1 and TRBJ1-5; possibly TRBD1 for D (6 bases). V gave up 2 bases and J gave up 9 bases, with 20 bases separating them. Germline V gene data show CDR1 as MNHNS and CDR2 as SASEGT. This CDR3 is built from 16 residues. CDR3 sequence reads: CASSEWRTAKTRPQHF. CDR3 DNA sequence: TGTGCCAGCAGTGAATGGAGGACAGCCAAAACGCGGCCCCAGCATTTT.

The chain uses TRBV5-1 and TRBJ1-5; D is undetermined. This CDR3 has 18 residues. Germline V gives CDR1 SGHRS, CDR2 YFSETQ. Trimming cost V 4 bases and J 3 bases, with 23 bases left between them. CDR3 sequence reads: CASSPDAAAFGYNQPQHF. The CDR3 nucleotides read TGCGCCAGCAGCCCTGACGCTGCGGCTTTTGGCTACAATCAGCCCCAGCATTTT.

This rearrangement joins TRBV2 to TRBJ2-5; 8 nucleotides line up with TRBD1. From germline, CDR1 is SNHLY and CDR2 FYNNEI. V lost 6 bases to trimming and J lost 1 base; unmatched junction nucleotides: 7. The CDR3 covers 15 residues. The DNA for the CDR3 is TGTGCCAGCAGAATACAGGGGGGTGGCCAAGAGACCCAGTACTTC. It yields the protein CASRIQGGGQETQYF.